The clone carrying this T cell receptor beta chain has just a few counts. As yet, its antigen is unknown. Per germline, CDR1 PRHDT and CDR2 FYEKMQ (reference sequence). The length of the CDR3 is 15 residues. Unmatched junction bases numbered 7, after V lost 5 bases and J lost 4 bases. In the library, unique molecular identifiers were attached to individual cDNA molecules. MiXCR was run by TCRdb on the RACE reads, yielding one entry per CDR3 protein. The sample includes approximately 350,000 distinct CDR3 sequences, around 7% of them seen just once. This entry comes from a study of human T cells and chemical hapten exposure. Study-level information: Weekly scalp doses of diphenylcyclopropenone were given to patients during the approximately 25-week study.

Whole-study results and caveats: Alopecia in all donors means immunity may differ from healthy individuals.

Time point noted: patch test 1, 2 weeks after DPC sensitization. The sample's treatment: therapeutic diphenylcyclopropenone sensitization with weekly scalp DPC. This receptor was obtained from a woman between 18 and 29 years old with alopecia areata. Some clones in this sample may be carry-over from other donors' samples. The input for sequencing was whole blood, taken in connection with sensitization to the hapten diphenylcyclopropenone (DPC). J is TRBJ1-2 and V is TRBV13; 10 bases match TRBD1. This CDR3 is CASSQGQGKGYGYTF. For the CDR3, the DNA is TGTGCCAGCAGCCAGGGACAGGGGAAGGGCTATGGCTACACCTTC.